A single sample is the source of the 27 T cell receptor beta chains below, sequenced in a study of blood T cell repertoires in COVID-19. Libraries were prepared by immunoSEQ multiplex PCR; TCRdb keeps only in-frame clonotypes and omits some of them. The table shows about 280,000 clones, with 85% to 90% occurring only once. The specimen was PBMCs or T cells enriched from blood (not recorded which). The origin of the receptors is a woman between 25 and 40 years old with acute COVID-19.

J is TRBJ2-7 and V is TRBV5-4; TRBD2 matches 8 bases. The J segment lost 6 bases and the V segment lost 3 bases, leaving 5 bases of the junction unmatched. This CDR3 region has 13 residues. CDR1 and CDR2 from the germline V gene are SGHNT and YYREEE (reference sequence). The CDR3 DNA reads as TGTGCCAGCAGCTCGGGACTAGGGGGCGAGCAGTACTTC. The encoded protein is CASSSGLGGEQYF.

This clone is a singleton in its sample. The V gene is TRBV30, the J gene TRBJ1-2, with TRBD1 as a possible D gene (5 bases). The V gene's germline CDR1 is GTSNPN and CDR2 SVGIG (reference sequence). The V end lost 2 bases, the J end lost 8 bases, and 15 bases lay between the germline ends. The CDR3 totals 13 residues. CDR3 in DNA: TGTGCCTGGAGTACCCAAGGGGAAGGCGGCTACACCTTC. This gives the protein CAWSTQGEGGYTF.

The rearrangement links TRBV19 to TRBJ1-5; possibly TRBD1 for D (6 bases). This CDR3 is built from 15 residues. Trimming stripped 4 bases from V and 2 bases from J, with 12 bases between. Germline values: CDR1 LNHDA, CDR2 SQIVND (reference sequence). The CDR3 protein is CASSTREGGNQPQHF. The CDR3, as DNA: TGTGCCAGTAGTACCCGGGAGGGGGGCAATCAGCCCCAGCATTTT.

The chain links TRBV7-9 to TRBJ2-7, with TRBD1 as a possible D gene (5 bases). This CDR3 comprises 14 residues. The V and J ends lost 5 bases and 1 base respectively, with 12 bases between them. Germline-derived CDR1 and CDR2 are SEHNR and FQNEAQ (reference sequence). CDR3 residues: CASSPRTRSYEQYF. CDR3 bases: TGTGCCAGCAGCCCTAGGACAAGGTCCTACGAGCAGTACTTC. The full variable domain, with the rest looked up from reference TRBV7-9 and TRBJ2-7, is DTGVSQNPRHKITKRGQNVTFRCDPISEHNRLYWYRQTLGQGPEFLTYFQNEAQLEKSRLLSDRFSAERPKGSFSTLEIQRTEQGDSAMYLCASSPRTRSYEQYFGPGTRLTVT.

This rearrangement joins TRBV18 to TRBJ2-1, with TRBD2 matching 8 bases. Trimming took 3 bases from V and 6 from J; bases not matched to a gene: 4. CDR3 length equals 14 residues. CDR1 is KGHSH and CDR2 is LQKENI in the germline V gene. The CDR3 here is CASSPRTSRNEQFF. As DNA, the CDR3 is TGTGCCAGCTCACCCAGGACTAGCCGCAATGAGCAGTTCTTC.

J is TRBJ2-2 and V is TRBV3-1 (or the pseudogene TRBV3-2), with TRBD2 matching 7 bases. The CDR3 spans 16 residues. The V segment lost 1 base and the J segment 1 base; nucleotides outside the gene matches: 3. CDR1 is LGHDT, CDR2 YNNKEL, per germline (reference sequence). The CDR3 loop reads CASSQGGRQNTGELFF. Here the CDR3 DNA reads TGTGCCAGCAGCCAAGGCGGGAGACAGAACACCGGGGAGCTGTTTTTT.

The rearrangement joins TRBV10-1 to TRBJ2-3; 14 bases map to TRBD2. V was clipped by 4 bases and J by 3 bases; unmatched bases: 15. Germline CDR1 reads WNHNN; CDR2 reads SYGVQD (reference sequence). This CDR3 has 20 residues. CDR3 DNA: TGCGCCAGCAGTGCCACGGAGGGTGGGACTAGCGGGAGAGATACAGATACGCAGTATTTT. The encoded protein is CASSATEGGTSGRDTDTQYF.

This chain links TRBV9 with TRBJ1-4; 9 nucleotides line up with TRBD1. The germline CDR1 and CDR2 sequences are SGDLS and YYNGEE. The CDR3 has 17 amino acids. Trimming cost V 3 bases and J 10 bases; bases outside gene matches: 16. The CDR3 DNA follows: TGTGCCAGCAGCGCGGGGGGACAGGGAAGGGAGGGAGGAAAACTGTTTTTT. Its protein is CASSAGGQGREGGKLFF.

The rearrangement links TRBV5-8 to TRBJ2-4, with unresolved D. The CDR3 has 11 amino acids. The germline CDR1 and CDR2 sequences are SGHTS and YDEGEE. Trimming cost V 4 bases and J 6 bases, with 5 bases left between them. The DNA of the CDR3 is TGTGCCAGCAGCCTTCCAAACATTCAGTACTTC. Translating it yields CASSLPNIQYF. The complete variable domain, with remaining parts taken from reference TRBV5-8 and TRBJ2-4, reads EAGVTQSPTHLIKTRGQQATLRCSPISGHTSVYWYQQALGLGLQFLLWYDEGEERNRGNFPPRFSGRQFPNYSSELNVNALELEDSALYLCASSLPNIQYFGAGTRLSVL.

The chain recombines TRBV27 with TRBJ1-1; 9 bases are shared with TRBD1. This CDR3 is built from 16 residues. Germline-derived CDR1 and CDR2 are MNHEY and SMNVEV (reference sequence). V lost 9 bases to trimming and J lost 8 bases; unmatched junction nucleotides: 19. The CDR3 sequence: CASYFYRDRAQLEAFF. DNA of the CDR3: TGTGCCAGTTACTTTTACCGGGACAGGGCTCAACTCGAAGCTTTCTTT.

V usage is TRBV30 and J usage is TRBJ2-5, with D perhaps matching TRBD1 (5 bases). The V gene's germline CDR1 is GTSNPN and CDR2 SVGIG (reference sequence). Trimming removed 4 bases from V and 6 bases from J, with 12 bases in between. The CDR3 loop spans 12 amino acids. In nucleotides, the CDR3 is TGTGCCTGGAAACAACAGGACAAGACCCAGTACTTC. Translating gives CAWKQQDKTQYF. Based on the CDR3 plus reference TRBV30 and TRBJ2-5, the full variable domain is SQTIHQWPATLVQPVGSPLSLECTVEGTSNPNLYWYRQAAGRGLQLLFYSVGIGQISSEVPQNLSASRPQDRQFILSSKKLLLSDSGFYLCAWKQQDKTQYFGPGTRLLVL.

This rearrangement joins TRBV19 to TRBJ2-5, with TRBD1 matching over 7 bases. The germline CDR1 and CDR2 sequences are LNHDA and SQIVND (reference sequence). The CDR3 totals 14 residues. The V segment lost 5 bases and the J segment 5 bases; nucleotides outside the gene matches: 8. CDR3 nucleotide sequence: TGTGCCAGTAGTTGGACGACAGGGCGTGAGACCCAGTACTTC. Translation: CASSWTTGRETQYF. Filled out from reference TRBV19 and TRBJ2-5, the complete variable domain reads DGGITQSPKYLFRKEGQNVTLSCEQNLNHDAMYWYRQDPGQGLRLIYYSQIVNDFQKGDIAEGYSVSREKKESFPLTVTSAQKNPTAFYLCASSWTTGRETQYFGPGTRLLVL.

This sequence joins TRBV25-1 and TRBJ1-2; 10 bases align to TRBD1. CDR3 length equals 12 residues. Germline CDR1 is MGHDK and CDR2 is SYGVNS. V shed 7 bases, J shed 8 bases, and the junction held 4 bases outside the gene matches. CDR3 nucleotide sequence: TGTGCCAGCACCGGGACAGGGGTAGGCTACACCTTC. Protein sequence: CASTGTGVGYTF.

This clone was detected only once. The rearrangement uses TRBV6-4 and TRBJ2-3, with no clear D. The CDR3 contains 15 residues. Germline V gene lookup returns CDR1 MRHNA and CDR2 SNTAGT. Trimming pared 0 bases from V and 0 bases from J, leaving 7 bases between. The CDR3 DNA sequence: TGTGCCAGCAGTGACTCACCGGGTAGCACAGATACGCAGTATTTT. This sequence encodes CASSDSPGSTDTQYF.

Here the CDR3 DNA reads TGTGCCAGCAACCAGGGGGAGGACTCGGGAGGCTACACCTTC. This gives the protein CASNQGEDSGGYTF. The J gene is TRBJ1-2, the V gene TRBV7-9; TRBD1 matches at 7 bases. The germline gives CDR1 SEHNR, CDR2 FQNEAQ (reference sequence). After removal of 7 bases from V and 8 bases from J, the junction contained 13 bases not matched to a gene. The CDR3 length is 14 residues.

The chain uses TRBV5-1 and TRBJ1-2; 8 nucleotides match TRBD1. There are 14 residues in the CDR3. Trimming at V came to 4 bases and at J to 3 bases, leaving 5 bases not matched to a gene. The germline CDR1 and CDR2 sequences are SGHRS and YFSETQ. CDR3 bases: TGCGCCAGCAGCCAGGGGGCGCAGGACTATGGCTACACCTTC. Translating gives CASSQGAQDYGYTF. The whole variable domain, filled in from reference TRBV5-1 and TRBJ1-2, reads KAGVTQTPRYLIKTRGQQVTLSCSPISGHRSVSWYQQTPGQGLQFLFEYFSETQRNKGNFPGRFSGRQFSNSRSEMNVSTLELGDSALYLCASSQGAQDYGYTFGSGTRLTVV.

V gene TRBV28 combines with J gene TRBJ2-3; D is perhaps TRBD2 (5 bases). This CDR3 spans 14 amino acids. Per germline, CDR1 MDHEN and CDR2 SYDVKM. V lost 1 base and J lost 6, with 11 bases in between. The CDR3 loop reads CASSLLGDVDTQYF. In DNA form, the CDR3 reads TGTGCCAGCAGTTTATTGGGAGATGTTGATACGCAGTATTTT.

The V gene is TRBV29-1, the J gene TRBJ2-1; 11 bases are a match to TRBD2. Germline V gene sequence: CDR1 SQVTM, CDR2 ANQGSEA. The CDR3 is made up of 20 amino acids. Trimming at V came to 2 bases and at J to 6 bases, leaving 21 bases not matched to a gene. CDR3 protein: CSVELIGPASGRPGVNEQFF. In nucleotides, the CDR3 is TGCAGCGTTGAACTCATAGGGCCTGCTAGCGGGAGGCCGGGTGTCAATGAGCAGTTCTTC.

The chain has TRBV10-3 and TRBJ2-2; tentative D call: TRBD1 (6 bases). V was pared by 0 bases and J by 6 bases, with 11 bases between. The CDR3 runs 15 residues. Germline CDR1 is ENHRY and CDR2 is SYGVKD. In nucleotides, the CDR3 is TGTGCCATCAGTGAGTCGACAGGCACGCCCGGGGAGCTGTTTTTT. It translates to CAISESTGTPGELFF.

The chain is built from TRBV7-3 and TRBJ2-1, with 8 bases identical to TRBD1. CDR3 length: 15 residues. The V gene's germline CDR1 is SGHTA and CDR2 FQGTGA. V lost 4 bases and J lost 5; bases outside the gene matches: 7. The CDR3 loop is CASSSGTGYNNEQFF. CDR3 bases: TGTGCCAGCAGCTCCGGGACAGGATATAACAATGAGCAGTTCTTC. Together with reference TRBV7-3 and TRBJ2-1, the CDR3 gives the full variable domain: GAGVSQTPSNKVTEKGKYVELRCDPISGHTALYWYRQSLGQGPEFLIYFQGTGAADDSGLPNDRFFAVRPEGSVSTLKIQRTERGDSAVYLCASSSGTGYNNEQFFGPGTRLTVL.

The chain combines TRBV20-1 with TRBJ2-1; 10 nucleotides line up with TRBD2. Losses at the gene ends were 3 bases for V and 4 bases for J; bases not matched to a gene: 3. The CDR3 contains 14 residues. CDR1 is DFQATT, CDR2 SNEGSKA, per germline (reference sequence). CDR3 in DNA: TGCAGTGCTAGTTCTAGCGGGAGTTACAATGAGCAGTTCTTC. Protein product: CSASSSGSYNEQFF.

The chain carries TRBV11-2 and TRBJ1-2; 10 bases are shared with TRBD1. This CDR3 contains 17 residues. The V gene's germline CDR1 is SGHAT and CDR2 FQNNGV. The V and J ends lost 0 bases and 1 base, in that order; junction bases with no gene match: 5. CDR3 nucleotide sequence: TGTGCCAGCAGCTTAGATATGGGACAGGGGTTTAACTATGGCTACACCTTC. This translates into CASSLDMGQGFNYGYTF.

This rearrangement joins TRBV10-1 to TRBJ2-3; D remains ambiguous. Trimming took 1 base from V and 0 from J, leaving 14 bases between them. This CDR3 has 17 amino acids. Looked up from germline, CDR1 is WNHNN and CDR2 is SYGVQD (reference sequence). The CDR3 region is CASSEFLQATSTDTQYF. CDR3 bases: TGCGCCAGCAGTGAGTTTCTTCAGGCTACTAGCACAGATACGCAGTATTTT.

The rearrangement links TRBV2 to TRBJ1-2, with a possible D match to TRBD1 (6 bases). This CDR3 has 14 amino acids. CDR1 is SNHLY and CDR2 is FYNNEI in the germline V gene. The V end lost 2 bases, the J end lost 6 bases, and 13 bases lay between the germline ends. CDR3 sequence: CASSESQGSHGYTF. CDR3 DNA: TGTGCCAGCAGTGAATCGCAGGGGAGCCATGGCTACACCTTC.

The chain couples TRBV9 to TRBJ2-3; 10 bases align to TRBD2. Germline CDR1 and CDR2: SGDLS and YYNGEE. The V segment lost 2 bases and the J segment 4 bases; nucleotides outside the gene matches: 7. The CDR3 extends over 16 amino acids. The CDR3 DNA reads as TGTGCCAGCAGCGTTGCACCGGGACTAGCGTCAGATACGCAGTATTTT. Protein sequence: CASSVAPGLASDTQYF.

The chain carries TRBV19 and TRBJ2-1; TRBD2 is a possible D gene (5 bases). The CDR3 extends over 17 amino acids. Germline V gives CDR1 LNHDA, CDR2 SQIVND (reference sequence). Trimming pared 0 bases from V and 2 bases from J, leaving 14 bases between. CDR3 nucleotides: TGTGCCAGTAGTATAGATTTCATCCCCGGGGCCTACAATGAGCAGTTCTTC. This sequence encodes CASSIDFIPGAYNEQFF.

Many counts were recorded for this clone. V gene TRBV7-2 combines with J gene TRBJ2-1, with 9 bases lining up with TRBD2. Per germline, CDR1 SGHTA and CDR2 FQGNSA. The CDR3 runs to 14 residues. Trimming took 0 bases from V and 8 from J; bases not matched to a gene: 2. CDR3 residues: CASSLASGSDEQFF. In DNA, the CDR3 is TGTGCCAGCAGCTTAGCTAGCGGGAGTGATGAGCAGTTCTTC.